The T cell receptor (beta chain) under discussion was sequenced for a study of shared T cell receptors in the human thymus. Method: immunoSEQ multiplex PCR; TCRdb's copy keeps in-frame clones and lacks some. The repertoire has about 660,000 clones, roughly 90% of them found once; the top ten carry 0.0085% to 0.012%. The CDR3 totals 17 residues. Germline assignment: CDR1 SGHDT and CDR2 YYEEEE. V was pared by 2 bases and J by 5 bases, with 22 bases between. The data were also submitted as part of a second study, on human thymus T cells. As that report states: Donors were healthy Finnish infants having corrective surgery for congenital heart defects. The thymus tissue came from resections taken during corrective heart surgery. Gene usage (both V and J) appeared biased in thymic and blood repertoires. As related research reported, thymic repertoires overlapped highly among unrelated individuals.

Sequences were obtained from thymocytes. V gene TRBV5-6 combines with J gene TRBJ1-2; no clear D. This TCR derives from a boy younger than two with a congenital heart defect. The CDR3 DNA reads TGTGCCAGCAGCTTTGGTCCCTGGACTGTTTCTCCGTATGGCTACACCTTC. This codes for CASSFGPWTVSPYGYTF.